These 12 T cell receptor beta chains came from one sample sequenced in a study of CD8+CD57+ T cells in acquired aplastic anemia. In patients chosen for sequencing, flow cytometry had shown CD8+CD57+ cell expansion. It was genomic DNA that served as the template for profiling TCR beta VDJ and CDR3. In TCRdb, the reads were re-called with MiXCR into one record per CDR3 protein. The sample records around 190,000 distinct CDR3 sequences, around 50% being singletons. The source material was sorted CD4+, CD8+, or CD8+CD57+ T cells (not recorded which) from PBMCs. Source of these receptors: a human donor with aplastic anemia.

The V and J genes are TRBV10-2 and TRBJ1-1; TRBD1 is a possible D gene (5 bases). Trimming cost V 3 bases and J 4 bases, with 9 bases left between them. Germline-derived CDR1 and CDR2 are WSHSY and SAAADI. The CDR3 is 13 residues long. CDR3 loop: CASSDGGGTEAFF. Here the CDR3 DNA reads TGCGCCAGCAGTGACGGTGGGGGCACTGAAGCTTTCTTT.

This sequence joins TRBV10-3 and TRBJ1-2; TRBD1 is a possible D gene (5 bases). The V gene lost 7 bases and the J gene lost 3 bases, with 15 bases spanning the gap. Germline assignment: CDR1 ENHRY and CDR2 SYGVKD. The CDR3 sequence is 14 residues long. The CDR3 loop is CAITQGSSDYGYTF. The CDR3 DNA reads TGTGCCATCACGCAGGGATCAAGTGACTATGGCTACACCTTC.

Only a few counts were recorded for this clonotype. The V and J genes are TRBV11-2 and TRBJ1-4; the D is unclear. This CDR3 is built from 16 residues. Trimming took 5 bases from V and 0 from J, leaving 13 bases between them. Germline values: CDR1 SGHAT, CDR2 FQNNGV. In DNA, the CDR3 is TGTGCCAGCAGCGCGGACCGCGGAGCAACTAATGAAAAACTGTTTTTT. Translation gives CASSADRGATNEKLFF.

V gene TRBV13 combines with J gene TRBJ2-5; TRBD1 matches 12 bases. The J segment lost 5 bases and the V segment lost 1 base, leaving 11 bases of the junction unmatched. CDR3 length: 18 residues. The germline V gene encodes CDR1 PRHDT and CDR2 FYEKMQ (reference sequence). Here the CDR3 reads CASSLATAGTGGRETQYF. The CDR3 nucleotides are TGTGCCAGCAGCTTAGCCACCGCCGGGACAGGGGGCAGGGAGACCCAGTACTTC.

This clonotype showed up just a few times. The CDR3 loop reads CASSPIDSSTNEKLFF. The CDR3 bases are TGTGCCAGCAGTCCCATCGACAGCTCAACTAATGAAAAACTGTTTTTT. The chain has TRBV6-1 and TRBJ1-4, with a possible D match to TRBD1 (5 bases). This CDR3 has 16 amino acids. V shed 5 bases and J shed 0 bases, with 13 bases lying between them. Germline CDR1 MNHNS, CDR2 SASEGT.

This chain joins TRBV7-9 and TRBJ2-7; no definite D call. The germline V gene encodes CDR1 SEHNR and CDR2 FQNEAQ (reference sequence). V was pared by 1 base and J by 0 bases, with 7 bases between. This CDR3 spans 14 amino acids. CDR3 sequence (DNA): TGTGCCAGCAGCTTAGTGTGGAGCTCCTACGAGCAGTACTTC. Translation gives CASSLVWSSYEQYF.

The genes are TRBV12-3 or TRBV12-4 and TRBJ1-2; the match to TRBD1 covers 8 bases. V was pared by 6 bases and J by 5 bases, with 8 bases of the junction left unmatched. This CDR3 has 14 residues. The CDR3 protein is CASSPQGVSYGYTF. CDR3 DNA: TGTGCCAGCAGCCCACAGGGGGTTAGTTATGGCTACACCTTC.

This clonotype was observed at least ten times. The J gene is TRBJ2-7, the V gene TRBV29-1; D possibly corresponds to TRBD1 (6 bases). This CDR3 has 12 amino acids. V was shortened by 7 bases and J by 2 bases, with 12 bases between the two germline ends. From germline, CDR1 is SQVTM and CDR2 ANQGSEA. The chain's CDR3 is CSARTEAYEQYF. CDR3 DNA sequence: TGCAGCGCCCGGACAGAAGCCTACGAGCAGTACTTC.

The V and J genes are TRBV29-1 and TRBJ2-7, with 9 bases aligning to TRBD1. V lost 2 bases to trimming and J lost 3 bases; unmatched junction nucleotides: 5. From germline, CDR1 is SQVTM and CDR2 ANQGSEA. The CDR3 extends over 14 amino acids. The CDR3 here is CSVELLGQGYEQYF. The CDR3 DNA sequence: TGCAGCGTTGAACTACTGGGACAGGGCTACGAGCAGTACTTC.

In this sample, this clonotype turned up a few times. The chain employs TRBV19 and TRBJ2-7; 7 bases are a match to TRBD2. Trimming removed 4 bases from V and 3 bases from J; junction bases left unmatched: 9. Germline V gene data show CDR1 as LNHDA and CDR2 as SQIVND (reference sequence). The CDR3 extends over 15 amino acids. The CDR3 DNA reads as TGTGCCAGTAGTACTGGGACTACCTTAAGCTACGAGCAGTACTTC. Translation gives CASSTGTTLSYEQYF.

The table lists this clonotype with many counts. V is TRBV7-8 and J is TRBJ1-2; tentatively, D is TRBD1 (5 bases). Germline lookup yields CDR1 SGHVS and CDR2 FQNEAQ. The CDR3 sequence is 12 residues long. V lost 5 bases to trimming and J lost 8 bases, with 12 bases between them. The CDR3 bases are TGTGCCAGCAGCCCAAACGGGGACGGCTACACCTTC. Amino acid sequence: CASSPNGDGYTF.

The J gene is TRBJ2-3, the V gene TRBV19; 10 bases match TRBD2. The V gene's germline CDR1 is LNHDA and CDR2 SQIVND (reference sequence). After removal of 8 bases from V and 2 bases from J, the junction contained 7 bases not matched to a gene. The CDR3 contains 15 residues. The CDR3: CASLAGEQVTDTQYF. CDR3 nucleotides: TGTGCCAGTCTAGCGGGGGAGCAGGTCACAGATACGCAGTATTTT.